Below are 28 T cell receptor beta chains sequenced from a single sample in a study of T cells in Graves' hyperthyroidism and ophthalmopathy. The investigators amplified TCR beta CDR3 regions from RNA transcripts. With the HTBI primer set, the TCR CDR3 went through a first round of RT-PCR. TCRdb reprocessed the multiplex PCR reads with MiXCR, giving one entry per CDR3 protein. The sample lists some 760,000 distinct CDR3 sequences, 12% to 15% seen once, with 10% in the top ten. Source material: blood. All receptors come from a young woman with Graves' hyperthyroidism.

This clonotype was detected many times. The rearrangement uses TRBV12-3 or TRBV12-4 and TRBJ2-3; D is unclear. This CDR3 has 13 amino acids. The V gene lost 8 bases and the J gene lost 1 base, with 10 bases spanning the gap. CDR3 loop: CASGPWGTDTQYF. The DNA of the CDR3 is TGTGCCAGCGGTCCGTGGGGCACAGATACGCAGTATTTT.

This clonotype was seen only once. The chain carries TRBV20-1 and TRBJ2-1; no clear D gene. The V gene's germline CDR1 is DFQATT and CDR2 SNEGSKA (reference sequence). This CDR3 is built from 14 residues. With 0 bases removed from V and 5 bases from J, the gap between germline ends came to 11 bases. The CDR3 DNA reads TGCAGTGCTAGAGAAGGACCTTTTAACAATGAGCAGTTCTTC. This codes for CSAREGPFNNEQFF.

The V call is TRBV5-4, the J call TRBJ2-7, with a weak D call TRBD1 (6 bases). This CDR3 contains 14 residues. Germline lookup yields CDR1 SGHNT and CDR2 YYREEE (reference sequence). CDR3 DNA: TGTGCAATCTCCTCCGACAGGACCTTCTACGAGCAGTACTTC. Its protein is CAISSDRTFYEQYF. Looking up the rest from reference TRBV5-4 and TRBJ2-7 gives the full variable domain: ETGVTQSPTHLIKTRGQQVTLRCSSQSGHNTVSWYQQALGQGPQFIFQYYREEENGRGNFPPRFSGLQFPNYSSELNVNALELDDSALYLCAISSDRTFYEQYFGPGTRLTVT.

This clonotype was counted many times. The chain uses TRBV2 and TRBJ2-7; D not resolved. V was trimmed by 8 bases and J by 4 bases, leaving 12 bases between them. From germline, CDR1 is SNHLY and CDR2 FYNNEI. The CDR3 totals 12 residues. DNA of the CDR3: TGTGCCAGCGCAAACATCCCGTACGAGCAGTACTTC. Protein sequence: CASANIPYEQYF.

This clonotype was found a few times. The chain has TRBV10-3 and TRBJ1-1; 10 bases line up with TRBD1. Germline CDR1 is ENHRY and CDR2 is SYGVKD. Trimming at V came to 3 bases and at J to 4 bases, leaving 2 bases not matched to a gene. CDR3 size: 14 residues. Written as DNA, the CDR3 is TGTGCCATCAGTGAAGGGACAGGGGCCACTGAAGCTTTCTTT. Its protein is CAISEGTGATEAFF.

Details on this clonotype: Mismatch with germline at one junction end may stem from a read error. The chain links TRBV2 to TRBJ2-7; 9 bases map to TRBD1. Per germline, CDR1 SNHLY and CDR2 FYNNEI. The CDR3 contains 15 residues. The CDR3 DNA reads TGCGCCAGCAGCCATGGACAGGGGAGTAACTACGAGCAGTACTTC. It specifies CASSHGQGSNYEQYF.

The CDR3 nucleotides read TGTGCCAGCAGTGAAACAGGGGATGGCTACACCTTC. Its protein product is CASSETGDGYTF. This chain connects TRBV6-1 to TRBJ1-2, with 7 bases lining up with TRBD1. The CDR3 extends over 12 amino acids. V lost 2 bases and J lost 6; bases outside the gene matches: 0. Germline V gene sequence: CDR1 MNHNS, CDR2 SASEGT.

The rearrangement uses TRBV5-1 and TRBJ1-1, with D uncertain. Germline lookup yields CDR1 SGHRS and CDR2 YFSETQ. The V and J ends lost 4 bases and 6 bases respectively, with 16 bases between them. The CDR3 extends over 14 amino acids. The DNA for the CDR3 is TGCGCCAGCAGCGACGGGTCCTGGAATGCTGAAGCTTTCTTT. This codes for CASSDGSWNAEAFF.

This chain connects TRBV20-1 to TRBJ1-4, with TRBD1 identical over 8 bases. Germline V gene lookup returns CDR1 DFQATT and CDR2 SNEGSKA (reference sequence). The CDR3 loop spans 16 amino acids. J lost 8 bases, V lost 1 base, and 12 bases had no gene match. The CDR3 here is CSARVRTGFMGEKLFF. DNA of the CDR3: TGCAGTGCTAGAGTCCGGACAGGGTTTATGGGCGAAAAACTGTTTTTT.

This clonotype was detected a few times. CDR3 amino acids: CASSWGYNSPLHF. The CDR3 DNA sequence: TGTGCCAGCAGCTGGGGCTATAATTCACCCCTCCACTTT. This sequence joins TRBV7-3 and TRBJ1-6; D uncertain. From germline, CDR1 is SGHTA and CDR2 FQGTGA. This CDR3 spans 13 amino acids. The V gene lost 4 bases and the J gene lost 3 bases, with 4 bases spanning the gap. Full variable domain (missing parts from reference TRBV7-3 and TRBJ1-6): GAGVSQTPSNKVTEKGKYVELRCDPISGHTALYWYRQSLGQGPEFLIYFQGTGAADDSGLPNDRFFAVRPEGSVSTLKIQRTERGDSAVYLCASSWGYNSPLHFGNGTRLTVT.

This clonotype was seen repeatedly, ten times or more. The rearrangement links TRBV12-3 or TRBV12-4 to TRBJ2-1; TRBD2 matches at 11 bases. The CDR3 extends over 18 amino acids. J gave up 4 bases and V 6 bases, and 14 bases lay outside the gene matches. The CDR3 is CASSGVGRLAGSYNEQFF. The CDR3 DNA follows: TGTGCCAGCAGCGGTGTTGGTCGACTAGCGGGATCTTACAATGAGCAGTTCTTC.

This clonotype has more than one count but fewer than ten. This chain links TRBV25-1 with TRBJ2-5; no clear D. CDR1 and CDR2 from the germline V gene are MGHDK and SYGVNS. Deletions cut 2 bases from V and 7 bases from J, with 14 bases between. This CDR3 comprises 14 residues. The CDR3 sequence is CASSEHATIGTQYF. The CDR3 region has the DNA TGTGCCAGCAGTGAACACGCGACGATCGGGACCCAGTACTTC.

This clonotype was seen at least ten times. J is TRBJ2-1 and V is TRBV7-8; D may be TRBD2 (5 bases). V gave up 2 bases and J gave up 8 bases, with 16 bases separating them. The CDR3 sequence is 15 residues long. Germline values: CDR1 SGHVS, CDR2 FQNEAQ. DNA for the CDR3: TGTGCCAGCAGCTTAAAGGTTGGGAGTAGGGATGAGCAGTTCTTC. The encoded protein is CASSLKVGSRDEQFF.

This clonotype was detected ten times or more. The V gene is TRBV7-9, the J gene TRBJ2-7, with D hard to call. CDR1 is SEHNR and CDR2 is FQNEAQ in the germline V gene (reference sequence). With 4 bases removed from V and 2 bases from J, the gap between germline ends came to 9 bases. There are 13 residues in the CDR3. For the CDR3, the DNA is TGTGCCAGCAGCTCCGGACGGGCCTACGAGCAGTACTTC. Translated: CASSSGRAYEQYF.

The J gene is TRBJ1-4, the V gene TRBV6-1; 8 nucleotides match TRBD1. Germline trimming cut 6 bases from V and 2 bases from J; bases unmatched to any gene: 5. Germline CDR1 and CDR2: MNHNS and SASEGT. The CDR3 is 15 residues long. As DNA, the CDR3 is TGTGCCAGCAGCCCCTCAGGGGGCACTAATGAAAAACTGTTTTTT. This gives the protein CASSPSGGTNEKLFF.

The table lists this clonotype with many counts. Here the CDR3 reads CASSELAYSTDTQYF. In DNA form, the CDR3 reads TGTGCCAGCAGCGAACTAGCGTACAGCACAGATACGCAGTATTTT. The rearrangement joins TRBV2 to TRBJ2-3, with TRBD2 identical over 7 bases. The CDR3 loop spans 15 amino acids. Germline values: CDR1 SNHLY, CDR2 FYNNEI. The J segment lost 0 bases and the V segment lost 6 bases, leaving 6 bases of the junction unmatched.

This clonotype was detected ten times or more. The junction and the germline gene differ at one end; a read error may be behind it. V usage is TRBV7-7 and J usage is TRBJ2-7, with D maybe TRBD1 (6 bases). In germline, CDR1 is SSHAT, CDR2 FNYEAQ (reference sequence). The CDR3 consists of 15 residues. CDR3 DNA: TGTGCTAGCAGCCTAGACGACGGACAGAGCTACGAGCAGTACTTC. Translation gives CASSLDDGQSYEQYF.

This clonotype was counted many times. This chain uses TRBV7-2 with TRBJ2-3; TRBD2 agrees at 9 bases. The V and J ends lost 6 bases and 3 bases, in that order; junction bases with no gene match: 4. This CDR3 is built from 14 residues. Germline V gene sequence: CDR1 SGHTA, CDR2 FQGNSA. The CDR3 sequence is CASRVAGVTDTQYF. CDR3 nucleotide sequence: TGTGCCAGCAGGGTAGCGGGAGTGACAGATACGCAGTATTTT. Supplemented by reference TRBV7-2 and TRBJ2-3, the full variable domain reads GAGVSQSPSNKVTEKGKDVELRCDPISGHTALYWYRQSLGQGLEFLIYFQGNSAPDKSGLPSDRFSAERTGGSVSTLTIQRTQQEDSAVYLCASRVAGVTDTQYFGPGTRLTVL.

J is TRBJ2-7 and V is TRBV5-1; 9 bases fit TRBD1. V shed 3 bases and J 0 bases; nucleotides not matched to a gene: 10. The CDR3 runs 17 residues. In germline, CDR1 is SGHRS, CDR2 YFSETQ. CDR3 residues: CASSSDRGSFRSYEQYF. DNA of the CDR3: TGCGCCAGCAGCTCAGACAGGGGGTCGTTCCGCTCCTACGAGCAGTACTTC. Filled out from reference TRBV5-1 and TRBJ2-7, the complete variable domain reads KAGVTQTPRYLIKTRGQQVTLSCSPISGHRSVSWYQQTPGQGLQFLFEYFSETQRNKGNFPGRFSGRQFSNSRSEMNVSTLELGDSALYLCASSSDRGSFRSYEQYFGPGTRLTVT.

This chain's CDR3 is CASSFGEDSMNTEAFF. CDR3 sequence (DNA): TGCGCCAGCAGCTTCGGAGAGGACAGCATGAACACTGAAGCTTTCTTT. The rearrangement links TRBV5-1 to TRBJ1-1, with D possibly matching TRBD1 (6 bases). V was clipped by 2 bases and J by 0 bases, with 14 bases between them. This CDR3 contains 16 residues. Germline V lookup: CDR1 SGHRS, CDR2 YFSETQ.

The count of this clonotype is one. The rearrangement uses TRBV10-2 and TRBJ2-1; TRBD2 matches 10 bases. The J call may be faulty, since TRBJ2-7 better matches the DNA end. This CDR3 is built from 17 residues. From germline, CDR1 is WSHSY and CDR2 SAAADI. CDR3 bases: TGCGCCAGCAGTGAGACCCTAGCGGGGGTTCGCTACAATGAGCAGTACTTC. Translating it yields CASSETLAGVRYNEQYF.

A few counts support this clonotype. The chain couples TRBV20-1 to TRBJ1-6; 7 nucleotides match TRBD1. This CDR3 has 13 residues. The J segment lost 10 bases and the V segment lost 1 base, leaving 4 bases of the junction unmatched. Germline V gene lookup returns CDR1 DFQATT and CDR2 SNEGSKA (reference sequence). CDR3 coding DNA: TGCAGTGCTAGAGTTGCAGGGGGGTCACCCCTCCACTTT. The encoded protein is CSARVAGGSPLHF.

Many counts were recorded for this clonotype. The chain combines TRBV10-3 with TRBJ2-1, with D maybe TRBD1 (5 bases). The CDR3 sequence is 12 residues long. Trimming cost V 3 bases and J 7 bases, with 7 bases left between them. The germline CDR1 and CDR2 sequences are ENHRY and SYGVKD. This CDR3 reads CAISDRENEQFF. As DNA, the CDR3 is TGTGCCATCAGTGACAGGGAAAATGAGCAGTTCTTC.

This clonotype was seen a handful of times. The V call is TRBV5-1, the J call TRBJ2-2, with 7 nucleotides matching TRBD2. The V and J ends lost 0 bases and 2 bases, in that order; junction bases with no gene match: 10. The CDR3 loop spans 18 amino acids. Germline V lookup: CDR1 SGHRS, CDR2 YFSETQ. Here the CDR3 reads CASSLGAMAGVNTGELFF. CDR3 DNA sequence: TGCGCCAGCAGCTTGGGGGCTATGGCGGGAGTTAACACCGGGGAGCTGTTTTTT.

This clonotype was seen more than once but under ten times. The chain is built from TRBV19 and TRBJ1-1; D perhaps matches TRBD1 (5 bases). The CDR3 is 13 residues long. The germline gives CDR1 LNHDA, CDR2 SQIVND (reference sequence). V was cut by 5 bases and J by 8 bases, with 15 bases left in between. For the CDR3, the DNA is TGTGCCAGTAGTCCGCGTCCTCAGGGAGAAGCTTTCTTT. Its protein product is CASSPRPQGEAFF. Full variable domain (outside the CDR3, taken from reference TRBV19 and TRBJ1-1): DGGITQSPKYLFRKEGQNVTLSCEQNLNHDAMYWYRQDPGQGLRLIYYSQIVNDFQKGDIAEGYSVSREKKESFPLTVTSAQKNPTAFYLCASSPRPQGEAFFGQGTRLTVV.

Comments on this clonotype: A much larger clone is a single base away; this may be a read error. The V and J genes are TRBV13 and TRBJ1-2, with 10 bases that match TRBD1. CDR1 PRHDT and CDR2 FYEKMQ come from the germline V gene (reference sequence). The CDR3 loop spans 16 amino acids. The DNA of the CDR3 is TGTGCCAGCAGCCTAGGACAGGGGGTCATACCCCTTGGCGACACCTTC. This encodes CASSLGQGVIPLGDTF. The complete variable domain, with remaining parts taken from reference TRBV13 and TRBJ1-2, reads AAGVIQSPRHLIKEKRETATLKCYPIPRHDTVYWYQQGPGQDPQFLISFYEKMQSDKGSIPDRFSAQQFSDYHSELNMSSLELGDSALYFCASSLGQGVIPLGDTFGSGTRLTVV.

This clonotype was seen repeatedly, ten times or more. The V gene is TRBV11-1, the J gene TRBJ1-4, with no clear D. Per germline, CDR1 SGHAT and CDR2 FQDESV (reference sequence). The CDR3 extends over 15 amino acids. Trimming pared 2 bases from V and 0 bases from J, leaving 7 bases between. The CDR3 loop is CASSLRESTNEKLFF. The CDR3 DNA follows: TGTGCCAGCAGCTTACGGGAATCAACTAATGAAAAACTGTTTTTT.

This clonotype was counted at least ten times. This sequence joins TRBV4-1 and TRBJ1-1; TRBD1 agrees at 11 bases. Germline V CDR1 and CDR2: MGHRA, YSYEKL. There are 18 residues in the CDR3. The ends lost 1 base at V and 0 bases at J; junction bases unmatched: 7. The CDR3 region has the DNA TGCGCCAGCAGCCAAGCCTCCAGGACAGGGGGCTTGAACACTGAAGCTTTCTTT. It is translated as CASSQASRTGGLNTEAFF.